Shown below are 28 T cell receptor beta chains from a single sample sequenced in a study of radiotherapy plus CTLA-4 blockade in lung cancer. Sequencing used immunoSEQ multiplex PCR; TCRdb keeps in-frame clones, though not all of them. Of 90,000 to 150,000 clones listed, nearly 80% are singletons. The input for sequencing was peripheral blood, taken from a patient treated with radiotherapy plus ipilimumab. The receptors come from a human donor with non-small cell lung cancer who had a partial response to radiotherapy plus ipilimumab.

The chain joins TRBV30 to TRBJ2-1; 7 bases fit TRBD2. The germline V gene has CDR1 GTSNPN and CDR2 SVGIG (reference sequence). J gave up 3 bases and V 1 base, and 0 bases lay outside the gene matches. This CDR3 has 13 amino acids. The CDR3 sequence is CAWSGDYYNEQFF. The CDR3 DNA reads TGTGCCTGGAGTGGGGACTACTACAATGAGCAGTTCTTC.

The gene calls are TRBV4-1 and TRBJ1-2; D gene unclear. The ends were cut back, 4 bases at V and 4 bases at J, with 19 bases in the middle. The germline gives CDR1 MGHRA, CDR2 YSYEKL. This CDR3 has 16 amino acids. The CDR3 DNA reads as TGCGCCAGCAGCCTCCTCGCCGGGTTGATGGTCTATGGCTACACCTTC. Protein product: CASSLLAGLMVYGYTF.

The gene calls are TRBV7-8 and TRBJ1-1, with D possibly being TRBD1 (5 bases). Germline CDR1 is SGHVS and CDR2 is FQNEAQ. Trimming removed 5 bases from V and 4 bases from J, with 11 bases in between. The CDR3 is 13 amino acids. CDR3 protein: CASSAGGTTEAFF. In DNA, the CDR3 is TGTGCCAGCAGCGCCGGAGGGACCACTGAAGCTTTCTTT.

Here the CDR3 reads CASHPPGTGNQETQYF. DNA of the CDR3: TGTGCCAGCCACCCCCCCGGGACAGGAAACCAAGAGACCCAGTACTTC. V gene TRBV28 combines with J gene TRBJ2-5; 8 bases map to TRBD1. Germline CDR1 is MDHEN and CDR2 is SYDVKM. Trimming cost V 8 bases and J 0 bases; bases outside gene matches: 11. This CDR3 contains 16 residues.

The chain links TRBV6-1 to TRBJ1-2, with TRBD1 as a possible D gene (5 bases). V lost 2 bases and J lost 4, with 8 bases in between. The CDR3 has 13 amino acids. Germline CDR1 MNHNS, CDR2 SASEGT. The DNA for the CDR3 is TGTGCCAGCAGTGAAACAGGCACCTATGGCTACACCTTC. This gives the protein CASSETGTYGYTF.

The CDR3 sequence is CASSLYGTSSGNTIYF. DNA of the CDR3: TGTGCCAGCAGTTTATATGGGACAAGCTCTGGAAACACCATATATTTT. The rearrangement uses TRBV27 and TRBJ1-3, with D maybe TRBD1 (6 bases). With 1 base removed from V and 0 bases from J, the gap between germline ends came to 10 bases. The CDR3 is 16 amino acids. The germline V gene encodes CDR1 MNHEY and CDR2 SMNVEV (reference sequence).

The rearrangement joins TRBV27 to TRBJ2-2, with 8 bases lining up with TRBD1. With 8 bases clipped from V and 6 bases from J, the junction kept 8 bases outside the gene matches. Germline-derived CDR1 and CDR2 are MNHEY and SMNVEV (reference sequence). The CDR3 sequence is 14 residues long. CDR3 sequence: CASRLTGGSGELFF. The CDR3 DNA follows: TGTGCCAGCCGCCTTACAGGGGGTTCCGGGGAGCTGTTTTTT.

This chain connects TRBV19 to TRBJ2-2; TRBD2 agrees at 8 bases. This CDR3 is built from 14 residues. Germline V CDR1 and CDR2: LNHDA, SQIVND (reference sequence). V lost 7 bases to trimming and J lost 5 bases; unmatched junction nucleotides: 6. The CDR3: CASTGGGLTGELFF. The DNA of the CDR3 is TGTGCCAGTACCGGGGGGGGTCTAACCGGGGAGCTGTTTTTT.

V is TRBV7-8 and J is TRBJ2-1; 9 bases line up with TRBD2. CDR3 length equals 15 residues. J lost 0 bases, V lost 7 bases, and 4 bases had no gene match. The germline V gene has CDR1 SGHVS and CDR2 FQNEAQ. In nucleotides, the CDR3 is TGTGCCAGCAACACAGCGGGAGGCTCCTACAATGAGCAGTTCTTC. Translating gives CASNTAGGSYNEQFF.

The chain uses TRBV9 and TRBJ2-2, with TRBD1 matching over 8 bases. Germline assignment: CDR1 SGDLS and CDR2 YYNGEE. The CDR3 has 15 amino acids. Losses at the gene ends were 4 bases for V and 10 bases for J; bases not matched to a gene: 12. The CDR3 DNA follows: TGTGCCAGCAGCTCCCACTTTAAGGACAGGGTGGAGCTGTTTTTT. Protein product: CASSSHFKDRVELFF.

This rearrangement joins TRBV21-1 to TRBJ1-5. TRBV21-1 is a pseudogene. This CDR3 region has 14 residues. CDR3 sequence: CASSKGGSDQPQHF. CDR3 bases: TGTGCCAGCAGCAAAGGAGGATCGGATCAGCCCCAGCATTTT.

The J gene is TRBJ2-5, the V gene TRBV5-1; D gene ambiguous. Per germline, CDR1 SGHRS and CDR2 YFSETQ. This CDR3 comprises 13 residues. Trimming took 7 bases from V and 3 from J, leaving 13 bases between them. The CDR3 sequence is CASHTPGEETQYF. The CDR3 nucleotides are TGCGCCAGCCATACCCCCGGTGAAGAGACCCAGTACTTC. The full variable domain, completed using reference TRBV5-1 and TRBJ2-5, is KAGVTQTPRYLIKTRGQQVTLSCSPISGHRSVSWYQQTPGQGLQFLFEYFSETQRNKGNFPGRFSGRQFSNSRSEMNVSTLELGDSALYLCASHTPGEETQYFGPGTRLLVL.

This chain links TRBV7-9 with TRBJ2-5; D ambiguous. With 4 bases removed from V and 2 bases from J, the gap between germline ends came to 5 bases. CDR3 size: 12 residues. CDR1 and CDR2 (germline): SEHNR, FQNEAQ (reference sequence). CDR3 nucleotides: TGTGCCAGCAGCTCCCCGCAAGAGACCCAGTACTTC. It yields the protein CASSSPQETQYF.

The gene calls are TRBV6-5 and TRBJ1-4; TRBD1 agrees at 7 bases. CDR1 is MNHEY and CDR2 is SVGAGI in the germline V gene. This CDR3 has 16 residues. Trimming took 0 bases from V and 7 from J; bases not matched to a gene: 8. The CDR3 sequence: CASSYSSPGGGEKLFF. The CDR3, as DNA: TGTGCCAGCAGTTACTCTTCCCCAGGGGGAGGTGAAAAACTGTTTTTT.

V gene TRBV2 combines with J gene TRBJ1-5; TRBD1 aligns across 8 bases. Germline V gene data show CDR1 as SNHLY and CDR2 as FYNNEI. V gave up 6 bases and J gave up 1 base; unmatched junction bases: 11. The CDR3 covers 17 residues. This chain's CDR3 is CASRPGQGLGSNQPQHF. The DNA for the CDR3 is TGTGCCAGCAGGCCCGGACAGGGATTGGGAAGCAATCAGCCCCAGCATTTT.

The V and J genes are TRBV7-9 and TRBJ2-1, with 7 positions matching TRBD1. This CDR3 has 15 amino acids. Trimming took 5 bases from V and 0 from J; bases not matched to a gene: 4. In germline, CDR1 is SEHNR, CDR2 FQNEAQ (reference sequence). CDR3 loop: CASSRWDSSYNEQFF. In DNA form, the CDR3 reads TGTGCCAGCAGCCGTTGGGACAGCTCCTACAATGAGCAGTTCTTC.

The rearrangement joins TRBV6-5 to TRBJ2-7; TRBD2 matches at 10 bases. V gave up 5 bases and J gave up 7 bases; unmatched junction bases: 8. The CDR3 spans 14 residues. Germline values: CDR1 MNHEY, CDR2 SVGAGI. The CDR3 nucleotides read TGTGCCAGCAGTGACCTAGCGGGAGTCAGGGAGCAGTACGTC. This encodes CASSDLAGVREQYV.

The CDR3 spells CASSLDQGYGYTF. The CDR3 nucleotides read TGTGCCAGCAGCTTAGATCAGGGCTATGGCTACACCTTC. The chain links TRBV11-2 to TRBJ1-2, with D possibly matching TRBD1 (5 bases). The V end lost 0 bases, the J end lost 4 bases, and 6 bases lay between the germline ends. The CDR3 totals 13 residues. From germline, CDR1 is SGHAT and CDR2 FQNNGV.

The chain employs TRBV6-5 and TRBJ2-5; 8 bases are shared with TRBD2. This CDR3 is 14 amino acids long. Unmatched junction bases numbered 9, after V lost 7 bases and J lost 5 bases. CDR1 is MNHEY and CDR2 is SVGAGI in the germline V gene. For the CDR3, the DNA is TGTGCCAGCATCAAGCGGGAGTTTGCGGAGACCCAGTACTTC. This translates into CASIKREFAETQYF.

V usage is TRBV29-1 and J usage is TRBJ1-3; 7 bases agree with TRBD1. This CDR3 is built from 13 residues. V lost 5 bases to trimming and J lost 4 bases; unmatched junction nucleotides: 5. Germline CDR1 and CDR2: SQVTM and ANQGSEA. For the CDR3, the DNA is TGCAGCGTTCGACAGGGAGCAGGAAACACCATATATTTT. The encoded protein is CSVRQGAGNTIYF.

The V gene is TRBV18, the J gene TRBJ2-1, with TRBD1 identical over 8 bases. This CDR3 comprises 17 residues. Trimming removed 2 bases from V and 6 bases from J; junction bases left unmatched: 12. Germline V gene lookup returns CDR1 KGHSH and CDR2 LQKENI. The CDR3 sequence is CASSPFTGQVGFNEQFF. The CDR3 DNA follows: TGTGCCAGCTCACCATTTACGGGACAGGTGGGATTCAATGAGCAGTTCTTC.

This CDR3 is CASLDGTGLNQPQHF. CDR3 nucleotides: TGTGCCAGCCTCGACGGGACAGGACTCAATCAGCCCCAGCATTTT. J is TRBJ1-5 and V is TRBV2; the match to TRBD1 covers 8 bases. V shed 8 bases, J shed 3 bases, and the junction held 9 bases outside the gene matches. Germline values: CDR1 SNHLY, CDR2 FYNNEI. The CDR3 contains 15 residues.

The rearrangement joins TRBV29-1 to TRBJ1-1; 8 bases fit TRBD1. V shed 6 bases and J 3 bases; nucleotides not matched to a gene: 6. CDR3 length: 13 amino acids. Germline CDR1 and CDR2: SQVTM and ANQGSEA. CDR3 sequence: CSVPDRVDTEAFF. As DNA, the CDR3 is TGCAGCGTCCCGGACAGGGTGGACACTGAAGCTTTCTTT.

This rearrangement joins TRBV5-1 to TRBJ2-7; 11 bases map to TRBD1. Germline V CDR1 and CDR2: SGHRS, YFSETQ. This CDR3 spans 16 amino acids. V was pared by 3 bases and J by 5 bases, with 10 bases of the junction left unmatched. Here the CDR3 reads CASSWGNRDRGNEQYF. CDR3 DNA: TGCGCCAGCAGCTGGGGGAACCGGGACAGGGGGAACGAGCAGTACTTC.

The V call is TRBV11-2, the J call TRBJ1-2, with D possibly TRBD1 on 5 matching bases. The germline gives CDR1 SGHAT, CDR2 FQNNGV. Trimming removed 5 bases at V and 4 bases at J, with 14 bases between. This CDR3 is built from 14 residues. CDR3 amino acids: CASSPGGGIYGYTF. In DNA, the CDR3 is TGTGCCAGCAGCCCGGGGGGGGGTATCTATGGCTACACCTTC.

This rearrangement joins TRBV20-1 to TRBJ2-1; 8 bases are a match to TRBD2. This CDR3 spans 10 amino acids. V lost 6 bases to trimming and J lost 13 bases; unmatched junction nucleotides: 5. The germline CDR1 and CDR2 sequences are DFQATT and SNEGSKA (reference sequence). CDR3 in DNA: TGCAGTGCAGAAGCGGGAGCCCAGTTCTTC. Protein product: CSAEAGAQFF.

V usage is TRBV19 and J usage is TRBJ2-2; 9 nucleotides line up with TRBD1. The CDR3 runs to 15 residues. Germline V CDR1 and CDR2: LNHDA, SQIVND (reference sequence). Trimming at V came to 6 bases and at J to 6 bases, leaving 8 bases not matched to a gene. CDR3 protein: CASRTGGAGAGELFF. The CDR3 coding sequence is TGTGCCAGTAGAACAGGGGGCGCAGGGGCCGGGGAGCTGTTTTTT. Looking up the rest from reference TRBV19 and TRBJ2-2 gives the full variable domain: DGGITQSPKYLFRKEGQNVTLSCEQNLNHDAMYWYRQDPGQGLRLIYYSQIVNDFQKGDIAEGYSVSREKKESFPLTVTSAQKNPTAFYLCASRTGGAGAGELFFGEGSRLTVL.

The chain employs TRBV5-1 and TRBJ2-2; 16 bases are shared with TRBD2. Germline V gives CDR1 SGHRS, CDR2 YFSETQ. Unmatched junction bases numbered 7, after V lost 3 bases and J lost 2 bases. The CDR3 has 19 amino acids. CDR3 nucleotide sequence: TGCGCCAGCAGCTCTCCGGGGACTAGCGGGAGGGCTAACACCGGGGAGCTGTTTTTT. Residues: CASSSPGTSGRANTGELFF.